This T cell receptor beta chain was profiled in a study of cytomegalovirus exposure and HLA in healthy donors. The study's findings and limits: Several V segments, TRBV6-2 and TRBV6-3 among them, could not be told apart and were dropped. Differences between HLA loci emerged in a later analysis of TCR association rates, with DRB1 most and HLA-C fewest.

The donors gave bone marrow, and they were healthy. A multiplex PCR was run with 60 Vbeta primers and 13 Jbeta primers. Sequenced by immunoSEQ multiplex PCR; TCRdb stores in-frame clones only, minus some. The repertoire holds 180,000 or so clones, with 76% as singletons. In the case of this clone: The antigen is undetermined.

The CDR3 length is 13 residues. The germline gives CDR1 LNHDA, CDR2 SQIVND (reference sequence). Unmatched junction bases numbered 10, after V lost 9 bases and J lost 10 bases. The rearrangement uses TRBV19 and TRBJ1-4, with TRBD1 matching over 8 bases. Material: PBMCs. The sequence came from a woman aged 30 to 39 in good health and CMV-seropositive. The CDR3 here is CASQGQGEGKLFF. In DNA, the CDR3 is TGTGCCAGCCAAGGACAGGGAGAAGGAAAACTGTTTTTT.